This TCR beta chain is drawn from a study of blood T cell repertoires in COVID-19. In the study overall: Italy, Spain and the United States were the sources of the convalescent and acute COVID-19 samples.

Authors' analysis steps: For nucleated cells, counts were estimated from reference gene primer amplification. Sequencing was performed with immunoSEQ multiplex PCR; in TCRdb, only in-frame clones are kept and a portion is missing. V and J calls and clone size are those listed in that table; D and trimming were worked out from the DNA. The sample yields under 85,000 clones, roughly 85% seen once. V lost 6 bases and J 5 bases, leaving 10 bases between the germline ends. The CDR3 is made up of 12 amino acids. Germline values: CDR1 WSHSY, CDR2 SAAADI. The chain combines TRBV10-2 with TRBJ1-2; the D is unclear. Material: peripheral blood. The source of this sequence is a man aged 80 or over with acute or convalescent COVID-19. CDR3 region: CASSLDGYGYTF. The CDR3 bases are TGCGCCAGCAGCTTAGACGGGTATGGCTACACCTTC.